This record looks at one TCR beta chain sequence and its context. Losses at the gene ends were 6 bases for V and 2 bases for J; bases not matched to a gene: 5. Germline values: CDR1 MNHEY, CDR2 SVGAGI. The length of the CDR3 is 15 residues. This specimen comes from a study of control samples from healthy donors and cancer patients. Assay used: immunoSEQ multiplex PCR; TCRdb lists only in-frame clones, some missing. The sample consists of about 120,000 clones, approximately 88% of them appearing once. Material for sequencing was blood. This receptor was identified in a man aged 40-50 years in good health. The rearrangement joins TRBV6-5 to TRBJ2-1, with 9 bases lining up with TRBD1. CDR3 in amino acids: CASRRDRDTYNEQFF. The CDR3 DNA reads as TGTGCCAGCAGAAGGGACAGGGATACCTACAATGAGCAGTTCTTC.